Listed below are T cell receptor beta chains from one sample, sequenced in a study of response to subunit inactivated influenza vaccine. MiXCR was run by TCRdb on the RT-PCR reads, yielding one entry per CDR3 protein. The sample yields some 180,000 distinct CDR3 sequences, around a tenth seen once. The sample in question was non-naive T cells sorted from PBMCs, obtained on the day of vaccination. The receptors come from a man between 50 and 59 years old who received an inactivated influenza vaccine. Both conserved end residues are part of each CDR3. The D gene is left open where the match is weak. Rows give clone size only sometimes, using once, few, many, or a class for an expanded clone.

v_call	d_call	j_call	clone_size	cdr3_nt	cdr3_aa
TRBV7-7	.	TRBJ2-5	.	TGTGCCAGCAGCTTTACGAAGGGCGAGACCCAGTACTTC	CASSFTKGETQYF
TRBV20-1	.	TRBJ2-1	few	TGCAGTGCTAGCCGTTCCGATGGGCCTTACAATGAGCAGTTCTTC	CSASRSDGPYNEQFF
TRBV15	.	TRBJ1-2	many	TGTGCCACCAGCAGAGATACCGAGATTAGGGGCTACACCTTC	CATSRDTEIRGYTF
TRBV19	.	TRBJ1-1	few	TGTGCCAGTAAAAGGACAGTGAACACTGAAGCTTTCTTT	CASKRTVNTEAFF
TRBV5-5	TRBD1	TRBJ2-4	many	TGTGCCAGCAGCGAACAGGGGGTCAAAAACATTCAGTACTTC	CASSEQGVKNIQYF
TRBV11-2	.	TRBJ2-7	few	TGTGCCAGCAGCTTACAATCGGGAACCCACTATGGCTCCTACGAGCAGTACTTC	CASSLQSGTHYGSYEQYF
TRBV29-1	.	TRBJ1-1	medium-sized	TGCAGCGTTTCAGGAGACGAACCGTTGAACACTGAAGCTTTCTTT	CSVSGDEPLNTEAFF
TRBV7-9	.	TRBJ1-1	.	TGTGCCTGGCGGGGGGCGGCCACTGAAGCTTTCTTT	CAWRGAATEAFF
TRBV7-9	.	TRBJ2-3	few	TGTGCCAGCAGCTTAGGAGGTCTTGGCACAGATACGCAGTATTTT	CASSLGGLGTDTQYF
TRBV6-2/TRBV6-3	.	TRBJ2-6	few	TGTGCCAGCAGTTACCCCCCTGGGGCCAACGTCCTGACTTTC	CASSYPPGANVLTF
TRBV6-5	TRBD1	TRBJ1-4	.	TGTGCCAGCAGTTACGCCACAGGGGAGGAAGAAAAACTGTTTTTT	CASSYATGEEEKLFF
TRBV28	TRBD1	TRBJ2-7	.	TGTGCCAGCAGTTCAGGGACAGGGGATACCTACGAGCAGTACTTC	CASSSGTGDTYEQYF
TRBV4-3	.	TRBJ1-2	.	TGCGCCAGCAGCCAGGGAAGGGTGGGGACCTATGGCTACACCTTC	CASSQGRVGTYGYTF
TRBV6-5	TRBD1	TRBJ2-2	few	TGTGCCAGCAGTTACTACAGGGGGCGTCCCCACACCGGGGAGCTGTTTTTT	CASSYYRGRPHTGELFF
TRBV7-2	TRBD1	TRBJ2-1	.	TGTGCCAGCAGCTTAGATGACAGGGGGGAGTTCTTC	CASSLDDRGEFF
TRBV7-3	TRBD2	TRBJ2-5	many	TGTGCCAGCAGCTTATACGGGAGCGGGGGAGAGACCCAGTACTTC	CASSLYGSGGETQYF
TRBV20-1	TRBD1	TRBJ2-3	few	TGCAGTGCAGCCGGGACAGGGAACACAGATACGCAGTATTTT	CSAAGTGNTDTQYF
TRBV14	TRBD2	TRBJ2-2	.	TGTGCCAGCAGTCCAAGTCTAGCGGGAGGGCTCGCCGGGGAGCTGTTTTTT	CASSPSLAGGLAGELFF
TRBV5-5	.	TRBJ1-2	.	TGTGCCAGCAGCTTGGAGGGCGCCCGGTGGGACTATGGCTACACCTTC	CASSLEGARWDYGYTF
TRBV10-3	.	TRBJ2-2	.	TGTGCCATCAGCCGTTTTGGGGATACGAACACCGGGGAGCTGTTTTTT	CAISRFGDTNTGELFF
TRBV10-3	.	TRBJ1-1	many	TGTGCCATCAGGAAGCTCGAGACAGCTGAAGCTTTCTTT	CAIRKLETAEAFF
TRBV28	.	TRBJ1-2	many	TGTGCCAGCAGTTTATTGCCCCAAGGCTACACCTTC	CASSLLPQGYTF
TRBV12-3/TRBV12-4	.	TRBJ1-2	few	TGTGCCAGCAGTTTAGACGGAGCGATCTATGGCTACACCTTC	CASSLDGAIYGYTF
TRBV12-1	.	TRBJ2-7	.	TGTGCCAGCAGCGATGTACTTGCGGGCAGTGGAGACGAGCAGTACTTC	CASSDVLAGSGDEQYF
TRBV27	TRBD2	TRBJ2-4	.	TGTGCCAGCAGGAGGTGGGCGAGCGGGGGAAAAAACATTCAGTACTTC	CASRRWASGGKNIQYF
TRBV5-1	.	TRBJ1-1	.	TGCGCCAGCAGTTATGGGGGGGTATCTGAAGCTTTCTTT	CASSYGGVSEAFF
TRBV7-2	.	TRBJ2-5	many	TGTGCCAGCAGCTTAGGGGGACACCAAGAGACCCAGTACTTC	CASSLGGHQETQYF
TRBV7-9	TRBD1	TRBJ2-7	few	TGTGCCAGCATCGGACAGGGAGTCTACGAGCAGTACTTC	CASIGQGVYEQYF
TRBV14	TRBD1	TRBJ2-1	.	TGTGCCAGCAGCATAACACAGGGGTCTGAGCAGTTCTTC	CASSITQGSEQFF
TRBV4-3	TRBD2	TRBJ2-3	.	TGCGCCAGCAGCCGTGGGAGGGCTAGCGGGGGAGATACGCAGTATTTT	CASSRGRASGGDTQYF
TRBV15	.	TRBJ2-6	few	TGTGCCACCAGCAGACTAACACTTGACCTCTTTGCGTCTGGGGCCAACGTCCTGACTTTC	CATSRLTLDLFASGANVLTF
TRBV20-1	.	TRBJ1-5	few	TGCAGTGCTAGAGGGGACCAGACTTTTCTTTATAGCAATCAGCCCCAGCATTTT	CSARGDQTFLYSNQPQHF
TRBV3-1	.	TRBJ2-1	many	TGTGCCAGCAGCCAGGATACAGGGAGCTCCTACAATGAGCAGTTCTTC	CASSQDTGSSYNEQFF
TRBV5-5	TRBD1	TRBJ2-2	many	TGTGCCAGCAGCTGGGAAGGACAGGCGAACACCGGGGAGCTGTTTTTT	CASSWEGQANTGELFF
TRBV14	.	TRBJ2-3	few	TGTGCCAGCAGCGATAGCGCGAGCACAGATACGCAGTATTTT	CASSDSASTDTQYF
TRBV5-1	TRBD2	TRBJ2-7	many	TGCGCCAGCAGCGCCCTAGCGGGGGGGTCCTACGAGCAGTACTTC	CASSALAGGSYEQYF
TRBV11-2	.	TRBJ2-2	.	TGTGCCAGCAGCTTTGGAGGGATCACCGGGGAGCTGCTTTTT	CASSFGGITGELLF
TRBV28	.	TRBJ1-1	many	TGTGCCAGCAGTTTCCGGGGCTCGAAAGCTTTCTTT	CASSFRGSKAFF
TRBV6-4	.	TRBJ1-5	.	TGTGCCAGCAGTGTAGAAGAAAATCAGCCCCAGCATTTT	CASSVEENQPQHF
TRBV7-2	TRBD2	TRBJ2-7	many	TGTGCCAGCAGCCGTACTAGCGGGACTTCCTACGAGCAGTACTTC	CASSRTSGTSYEQYF
TRBV4-1	.	TRBJ1-5	many	TGCGCCAGCAGCCAAGCGATCTTCCGGCGGGTAGACCAGCCCCAGCATTTT	CASSQAIFRRVDQPQHF
TRBV10-3	TRBD2	TRBJ2-3	many	TGTGCCATTGGGACTACCACAGATACGCAGTATTTT	CAIGTTTDTQYF